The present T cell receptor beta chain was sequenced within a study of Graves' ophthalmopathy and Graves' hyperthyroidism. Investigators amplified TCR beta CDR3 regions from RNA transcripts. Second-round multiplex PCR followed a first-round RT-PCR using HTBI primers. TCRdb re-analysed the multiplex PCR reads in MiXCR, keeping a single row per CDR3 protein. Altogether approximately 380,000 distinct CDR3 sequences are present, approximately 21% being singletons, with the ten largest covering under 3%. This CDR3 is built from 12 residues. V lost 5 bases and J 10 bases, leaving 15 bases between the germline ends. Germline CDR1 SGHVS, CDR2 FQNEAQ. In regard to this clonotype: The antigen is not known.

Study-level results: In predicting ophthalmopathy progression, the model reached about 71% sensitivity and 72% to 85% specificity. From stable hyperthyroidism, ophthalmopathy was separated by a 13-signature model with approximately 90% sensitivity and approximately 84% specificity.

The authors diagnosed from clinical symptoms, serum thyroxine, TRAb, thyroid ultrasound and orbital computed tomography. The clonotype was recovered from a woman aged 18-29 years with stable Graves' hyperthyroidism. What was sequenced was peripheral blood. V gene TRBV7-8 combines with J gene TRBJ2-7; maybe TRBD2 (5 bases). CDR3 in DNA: TGTGCCAGCAGCCACGTGGAGCGGCGTCAGTACTTC. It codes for CASSHVERRQYF.